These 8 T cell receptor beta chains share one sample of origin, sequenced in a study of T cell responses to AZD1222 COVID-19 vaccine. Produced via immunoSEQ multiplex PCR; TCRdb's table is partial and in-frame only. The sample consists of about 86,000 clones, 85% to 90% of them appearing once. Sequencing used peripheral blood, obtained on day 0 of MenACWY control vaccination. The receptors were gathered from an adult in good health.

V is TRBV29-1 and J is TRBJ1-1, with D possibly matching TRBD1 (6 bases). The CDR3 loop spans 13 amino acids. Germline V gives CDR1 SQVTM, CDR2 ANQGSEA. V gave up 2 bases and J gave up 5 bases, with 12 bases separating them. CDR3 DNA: TGCAGCGTTGAATCGGGGGGCGGAACTGAAGCTTTCTTT. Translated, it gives CSVESGGGTEAFF.

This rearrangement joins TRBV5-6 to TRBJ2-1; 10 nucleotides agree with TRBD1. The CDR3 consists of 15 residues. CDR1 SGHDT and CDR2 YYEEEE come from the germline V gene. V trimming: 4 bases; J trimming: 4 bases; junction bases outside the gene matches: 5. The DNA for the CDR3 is TGTGCCAGCAGCAAACTGGACAGGGGGTACAATGAGCAGTTCTTC. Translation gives CASSKLDRGYNEQFF.

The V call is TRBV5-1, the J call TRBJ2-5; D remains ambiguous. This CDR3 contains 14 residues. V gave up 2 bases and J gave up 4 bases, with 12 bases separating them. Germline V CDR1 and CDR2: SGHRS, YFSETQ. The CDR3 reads CASSFDIPLETQYF. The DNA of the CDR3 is TGCGCCAGCAGCTTTGACATTCCGTTAGAGACCCAGTACTTC.

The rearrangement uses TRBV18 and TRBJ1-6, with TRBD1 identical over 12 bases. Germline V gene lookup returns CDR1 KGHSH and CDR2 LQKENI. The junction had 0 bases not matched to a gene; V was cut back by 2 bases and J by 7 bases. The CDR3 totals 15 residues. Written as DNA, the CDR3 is TGTGCCAGCTCACCAGGGACAGGGGGCAATTCACCCCTCCACTTT. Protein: CASSPGTGGNSPLHF.

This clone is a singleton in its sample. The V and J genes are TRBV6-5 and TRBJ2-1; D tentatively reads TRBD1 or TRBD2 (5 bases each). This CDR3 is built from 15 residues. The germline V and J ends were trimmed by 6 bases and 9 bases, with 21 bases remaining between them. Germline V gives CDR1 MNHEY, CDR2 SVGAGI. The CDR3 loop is CASSPGTEPRVEQFF. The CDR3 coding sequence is TGTGCCAGCAGCCCCGGGACGGAACCTCGAGTTGAGCAGTTCTTC.

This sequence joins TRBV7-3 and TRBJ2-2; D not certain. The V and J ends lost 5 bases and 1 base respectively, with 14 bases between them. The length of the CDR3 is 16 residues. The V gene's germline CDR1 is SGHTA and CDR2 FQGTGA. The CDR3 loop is CASSPPGGVNTGELFF. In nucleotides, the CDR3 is TGTGCCAGCAGCCCCCCGGGCGGAGTGAACACCGGGGAGCTGTTTTTT.

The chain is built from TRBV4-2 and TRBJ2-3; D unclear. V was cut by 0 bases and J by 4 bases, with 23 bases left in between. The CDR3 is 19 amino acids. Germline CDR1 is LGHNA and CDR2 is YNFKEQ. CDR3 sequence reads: CASSQDPITDGLGADTQYF. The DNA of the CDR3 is TGTGCCAGCAGCCAAGACCCGATAACGGACGGTTTGGGTGCAGATACGCAGTATTTT.

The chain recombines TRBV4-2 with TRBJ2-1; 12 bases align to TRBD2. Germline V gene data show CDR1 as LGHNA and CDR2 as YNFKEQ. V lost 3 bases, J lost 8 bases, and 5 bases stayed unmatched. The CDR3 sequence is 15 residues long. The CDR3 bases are TGTGCCAGCAGCCAGCCTAGCGGGGGGGCCCATGAGCAGTTCTTC. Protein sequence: CASSQPSGGAHEQFF.